What follows are 2 T cell receptor beta chains derived from one specimen sequenced in a study of shared clonotypes between healthy human individuals. TCRdb's copy holds only in-frame clones and misses some; the assay was immunoSEQ multiplex PCR. The data hold about 1 million clones, with about 75% observed a single time. Material: memory CD4+ T cells sorted from blood. The subset denotes: CD45RA-negative fraction. The origin of the receptors is a man younger than 35 in good health.

For this clone: Other nucleotide sequences from this sample produce the same CDR3. The chain has TRBV6-1 and TRBJ2-7; the D gene is possibly TRBD1 (6 bases). Germline CDR1 reads MNHNS; CDR2 reads SASEGT. The CDR3 sequence is 14 residues long. The V gene lost 5 bases and the J gene lost 0 bases, with 11 bases spanning the gap. CDR3 protein: CASSPGTSSYEQYF. The CDR3 coding sequence is TGTGCCAGCAGTCCCGGGACAAGCTCCTACGAGCAGTACTTC.

The chain has TRBV2 and TRBJ2-1; 7 bases map to TRBD2. Germline V gives CDR1 SNHLY, CDR2 FYNNEI. This CDR3 has 16 amino acids. V dropped 4 bases and J dropped 7; count of bases not matched to a gene: 13. CDR3 region: CASSGGASGLMNEQFF. CDR3 DNA: TGTGCCAGCAGTGGCGGGGCTAGCGGCCTTATGAATGAGCAGTTCTTC. Using reference TRBV2 and TRBJ2-1 for the parts outside the CDR3, the full variable domain is EPEVTQTPSHQVTQMGQEVILRCVPISNHLYFYWYRQILGQKVEFLVSFYNNEISEKSEIFDDQFSVERPDGSNFTLKIRSTKLEDSAMYFCASSGGASGLMNEQFFGPGTRLTVL.